This TCR beta chain derives from a study of T-cell reconstitution after alpha-beta-depleted transplantation in children (dated by TCRdb to the mid-2010s). With respect to the entire study: Using TCR repertoire profiling, the study quantitatively followed how T-cell immune reconstitution unfolded in children after TCRalphabeta/CD19-depleted allogeneic hematopoietic cell transplantation. Study-wide conclusions, independent of this receptor: The apparently early recovery of alphabetaT-cell counts about two months after transplant reportedly depended on only several hundred rapidly expanded clones that came from non-depleted graft cells. Over subsequent months, a decline in hyperexpanded clone frequencies was noted, and after one year, T-cell counts and TCRbeta diversity were mostly ascribed to newly produced T cells. The high TCRbeta diversity at day 60 in some patients was ascribed to recipient T cells and intrathymic progenitors that had survived conditioning.

The treatment or condition label, read with the paper, signifies: allogeneic hematopoietic cell transplantation with graft depleted of TCRalphabeta T cells and CD19 B cells. Transplant recipients were children who received TCRalphabeta/CD19-depleted allogeneic hematopoietic cell grafts. According to the germline V gene (reference sequence), CDR1 reads SEHNR and CDR2 reads FQNEAQ. V has 6 bases trimmed and J has 1 base trimmed; junction bases matching no gene number 5. The CDR3 covers 16 residues, taking in both the cysteine and the phenylalanine. Just the 48-base CDR3 DNA is kept, in frame starting at base 1. This clonotype was detected many times. It has no known antigen specificity. No much larger clone is present one base from it, and per-base qualities are unavailable. The library relied on PCR. These reads were obtained on an Illumina HiSeq 2500. Molecular barcoding was employed in the preparation of TCR libraries, with unique molecular identifiers being used to normalize TCRbeta repertoire quantification. TCRdb handled the public reads itself, with Q25 trimming in fastp and clone calling in MiXCR, and kept productive beta chains. All rows with the same CDR3 protein become a single entry with the most common DNA and genes. In all, the sample holds hundreds of thousands of distinct CDR3 sequences, and 15% to 20% of those were seen once. The top ten constitute approximately 5% of the sample.

Sequencing used PBMCs, mostly from graft donor cells, obtained 360 days after TCRalphabeta/CD19-depleted stem cell transplant. Rearrangement joined TRBV7-9 to TRBJ2-1; 11 junctional bases match TRBD2. The clonotype comes from a male patient under 18 who had a stem cell transplant for acute lymphoblastic leukemia, so the T cells may come from the graft donor. The CDR3 reads CASRPGLADSYNEQFF. The DNA reads TGTGCCAGCAGACCGGGACTAGCGGATTCCTACAATGAGCAGTTCTTC.